Listed below are T cell receptor beta chains from one sample, sequenced in a study of vaccination effects on CD4 cells after COVID-19. TCRdb keeps only in-frame clones here, not all; method: immunoSEQ multiplex PCR. The sample carries about 39,000 clones, approximately 70% recorded once. These receptors lack a known antigen. The sample consisted of CD4+ T cells from PBMCs cultured without peptide, taken after COVID-19 vaccination. Receptors were obtained from a human donor who received a COVID-19 vaccine. The CDR3 runs from the conserved cysteine through the conserved F or W. Each record gives: clone size, V gene, J gene, D gene, CDR3 DNA, CDR3 protein. A D gene is named only where the DNA matches it firmly. A row's size may be missing; if present it is once, few, many or a size class.

>few|TRBV14|TRBJ1-3|.
TGTGCCAGCAGTCCCTCTTGGGGAAACACCATATATTTT
CASSPSWGNTIYF
>.|TRBV7-2|TRBJ2-1|.
TGTGCCAGCAGCCCTCCGTGGAGGGGGCGGGAGTTGTACAATGAGCAGTTCTTC
CASSPPWRGRELYNEQFF
>.|TRBV2|TRBJ2-3|.
TGTGCCACCGCCGAGGAGGGTACGCAGTATTTT
CATAEEGTQYF
>once|TRBV29-1|TRBJ2-3|.
TGCAGCGTTGAAGGCTGGGGTGATACGCAGTATTTT
CSVEGWGDTQYF
>once|TRBV6-1|TRBJ1-2|.
TGTGCCAGCAGTGATTATTCGGGGCAGGGAGCTAACTATGGCTACACCTTC
CASSDYSGQGANYGYTF
>.|TRBV25-1|TRBJ1-6|.
TGTGCCAGCAGTGATCATGGCCGCACAGGCTTGGGGACACCCCTCCACTTT
CASSDHGRTGLGTPLHF
>.|TRBV12-3/TRBV12-4|TRBJ1-5|TRBD1
TGTGCCAGCAGGACAGGGTCTCAGCCCCAGCATTTT
CASRTGSQPQHF
>.|TRBV20-1|TRBJ1-2|.
TGCAGTGCGCAGAACTATGGCTACACCTTC
CSAQNYGYTF
>.|TRBV6-4|TRBJ2-1|.
TGTGCCAGCAGTGACGATAATAGAAGGCCTGGTGAGCAGTTCTTC
CASSDDNRRPGEQFF
>.|TRBV29-1|TRBJ2-7|.
TGCAGCGGGGGCGAGAGGGGTTTATCCTACGAGCAGTACTTC
CSGGERGLSYEQYF
>.|TRBV13|TRBJ2-1|.
TGTGCCAGCAACCCCTCACGAGGGGGAGTCTCCTACAATGAGCAGTTCTTC
CASNPSRGGVSYNEQFF
>.|TRBV6-5|TRBJ2-2|TRBD1
TGTGCCAGCAGTTACGGGACAGGGGCCGGGGAGCTGTTTTTT
CASSYGTGAGELFF
>few|TRBV7-9|TRBJ1-2|.
TGTGCCAGCAGCCCCGACGGTTTCTATGGCTACACCTTC
CASSPDGFYGYTF
>.|TRBV7-9|TRBJ1-5|.
TGTGCCAGCAGCTCTTCGAGGGGGCCCCAGCATTTT
CASSSSRGPQHF
>.|TRBV27|TRBJ2-1|TRBD2
TGTGCCAGCAGTCCGCGAGGGGGGACCATTAGCGGGGGGATCTACAATGAGCAGTTCTTC
CASSPRGGTISGGIYNEQFF
>.|TRBV5-4|TRBJ2-2|.
TGTGCCAGCAGCTCCGGGAGGGGGCGAGTCGGGGAGCTGTTTTTT
CASSSGRGRVGELFF
>.|TRBV3-1/TRBV3-2|TRBJ1-6|TRBD1
TGTGCCAGCAGCCACGACAGGGGACATTCACCCCTCCACTTT
CASSHDRGHSPLHF
>.|TRBV2|TRBJ2-2|.
TGTGCCAGCAGTGTCGAGGGCCCCGGGGAGCTGTTTTTT
CASSVEGPGELFF
>.|TRBV5-1|TRBJ1-1|TRBD1
TGCGCCAGCAGCTATTCCGGGACAGGGAACTGGGACACTGAAGCTTTCTTT
CASSYSGTGNWDTEAFF
>.|TRBV6-5|TRBJ1-5|.
TGTGCCAGCACTTGGACGCGACAGGTCAATCAGCCCCAGCATTTT
CASTWTRQVNQPQHF
>once|TRBV18|TRBJ1-1|.
TGTGCCAGCTCACCATCCCAGGGGATGAACACTGAAGCTTTCTTT
CASSPSQGMNTEAFF
>.|TRBV9|TRBJ2-4|TRBD1
TGTGCCAGCAGCATAGGACCGGGACAGGGGGCCAAAAACATTCAGTACTTC
CASSIGPGQGAKNIQYF
>.|TRBV30|TRBJ2-7|.
TGTGCCTGGAGTGTCCCCGCACGGATCTACGAGCAGTACTTC
CAWSVPARIYEQYF
>.|TRBV11-2|TRBJ2-4|.
TGTGCCAGCAGCCCCAGGGTTGGGCTTGCCAAAAACATTCAGTACTTC
CASSPRVGLAKNIQYF
>once|TRBV11-2|TRBJ2-1|TRBD2
TGTGCCAGCAGCGTCAAGTGGACTAGCGAGGCGGGGGAGCAGTTCTTC
CASSVKWTSEAGEQFF
>few|TRBV10-3|TRBJ1-3|.
TGTGCCATCAGTGAGACCTCCGCGGTGTCGGGAAACACCATATATTTT
CAISETSAVSGNTIYF
>.|TRBV18|TRBJ2-2|.
TGTGCCAGCTCACCACGAGGGACCGGGGAGCTGTTTTTT
CASSPRGTGELFF
>few|TRBV24-1|TRBJ1-2|.
TGTGCCACCAGTGGGTCGGGGTTTGACTATGGCTACACCTTC
CATSGSGFDYGYTF
>.|TRBV10-3|TRBJ1-3|.
TGTGCCATCAGTGAGTCGATGGGAAACACCATATATTTT
CAISESMGNTIYF
>.|TRBV11-2|TRBJ2-3|.
TGTGCCAGCAGCTTACTTGGGGCGGGGAAATCGGGGGATACGCAGTATTTT
CASSLLGAGKSGDTQYF
>.|TRBV5-1|TRBJ1-1|.
TGCGCCAGCAGCCCGGATGCCCAAGTGAGTGAAGCTTTCTTT
CASSPDAQVSEAFF
>.|TRBV13|TRBJ1-2|.
TGTGCCAGCAGCTTGAGGGGTGGCTACACCTTC
CASSLRGGYTF
>.|TRBV7-9|TRBJ1-1|.
TGTGCCAGCACGACCGACACAGGACGGGGTAGGAACACTGAAGCTTTCTTT
CASTTDTGRGRNTEAFF
>.|TRBV7-8|TRBJ1-2|.
TGTGCCAGCAGCTTAGCGAGGATGGAGGTCGGCTACACCTTC
CASSLARMEVGYTF
>.|TRBV10-2|TRBJ2-7|.
TGCGCCAGCAGTGAAGGAGGTTGGGAGAGTACCTACGAGCAGTACTTC
CASSEGGWESTYEQYF
>.|TRBV5-1|TRBJ2-1|TRBD2
TGCGCCAGCGCCGGGCTAGCGGGGGGGAATGAGCAGTTCTTC
CASAGLAGGNEQFF
>.|TRBV12-5|TRBJ2-5|.
TGTGCTAGTGGTTTTTCCCACAGAGGGTTGGGGGAGACCCAGTACTTC
CASGFSHRGLGETQYF
>.|TRBV6-4|TRBJ1-2|.
TGTGCCAGCAGTGAGGGTTCGGGAAACTATGGCTACACCTTC
CASSEGSGNYGYTF
>once|TRBV29-1|TRBJ1-2|TRBD1
TGCAGCGTCCTCCTTCGGACAGGGAACTATGGCTACACCTTC
CSVLLRTGNYGYTF
>few|TRBV4-2|TRBJ1-5|TRBD1
TGTGCCAGCAGCCAAGTAGGGGGACAGGGACTCCAGCCCCAGCATTTT
CASSQVGGQGLQPQHF
>.|TRBV18|TRBJ2-2|.
TGTGCCAGCTCACCATTCGGATCAGACACCGGGGAGCTGTTTTTT
CASSPFGSDTGELFF
>.|TRBV5-6|TRBJ2-2|TRBD2
TGTGCCAGCAGCTTGGGCGGGGGGACCCCCAGCTCCGGGGAGCTGTTTTTT
CASSLGGGTPSSGELFF
>.|TRBV7-8|TRBJ2-1|.
TGTGCCAGCAGCTTACACTTGAATGAGCAGTTCTTC
CASSLHLNEQFF
>.|TRBV6-1|TRBJ2-4|.
TGTGCCAGCAGTGAAAGGGCAGGGGCAGCTATTCAGTACTTC
CASSERAGAAIQYF
>.|TRBV7-8|TRBJ1-2|.
TGTGCCAGCAGCATAAACAGGGTTTCATTGGGTTATGGCTACACCTTC
CASSINRVSLGYGYTF
>.|TRBV6-6|TRBJ2-1|.
TGTGCACAGAACCCACGGTTCCTTGAGGATGAGCAGTTCTTC
CAQNPRFLEDEQFF
>.|TRBV13|TRBJ2-3|.
TGTGCCAGCAGCTTTTCCACAGATACGCAGTATTTT
CASSFSTDTQYF
>few|TRBV20-1|TRBJ2-7|TRBD2
TGCAGTGCTAGTCTGCAGCGGGGAAAGTACGAGCAGTACTTC
CSASLQRGKYEQYF
>.|TRBV2|TRBJ2-3|TRBD2
TGTGCCAGCAGTGGTTTGCGGGGGGGCCAAGATACGCAGTATTTT
CASSGLRGGQDTQYF
>.|TRBV18|TRBJ2-3|.
TGTGCCAGCTCACCAAGGACAACTAGCACAGATACGCAGTATTTT
CASSPRTTSTDTQYF
>.|TRBV15|TRBJ2-3|TRBD2
TGTGCCACCAGCAGAATGGTGGGTGGGGGGGGTACAGATACGCAGTATTTT
CATSRMVGGGGTDTQYF
>.|TRBV12-5|TRBJ2-1|TRBD2
TGTGCTAGTGGTTTGCCCCTGACTAGCGGGAGGAGCCTCCTGGGGCAGTTCTTC
CASGLPLTSGRSLLGQFF
>.|TRBV10-3|TRBJ1-5|.
TGTGCCATCAGTCAGGGTTACAATCAGCCCCAGCATTTT
CAISQGYNQPQHF
>.|TRBV3-1/TRBV3-2|TRBJ2-1|.
TGTGCCAGCAGCCAAGGGACGTCGGTGAACTACAATGAGCAGTTCTTC
CASSQGTSVNYNEQFF